A single sample is the source of the 31 T cell receptor beta chains below, sequenced in a study of blood T cell repertoires in COVID-19. Method: immunoSEQ multiplex PCR; TCRdb's copy keeps in-frame clones and lacks some. The sample gives hundreds of thousands of clones, 80% to 90% of which show up once; around 7.5% is in the top ten. Sequencing was performed on peripheral blood. These receptors all stem from an elderly woman with COVID-19, enrolled during active disease.

The chain couples TRBV30 to TRBJ1-2; D not certain. The germline V gene encodes CDR1 GTSNPN and CDR2 SVGIG (reference sequence). The CDR3 has 11 residues. V was shortened by 2 bases and J by 1 base, with 2 bases between the two germline ends. The CDR3: CAWSLNYGYTF. The CDR3 DNA sequence: TGTGCCTGGAGTCTTAACTATGGCTACACCTTC.

V is TRBV28 and J is TRBJ1-1; no reliable D call. Germline values: CDR1 MDHEN, CDR2 SYDVKM. The CDR3 runs 14 residues. With 6 bases removed from V and 1 base from J, the gap between germline ends came to 12 bases. The CDR3 region has the DNA TGTGCCAGCAGGAGTGGGCAAGGGAACACTGAAGCTTTCTTT. It encodes CASRSGQGNTEAFF.

This chain links TRBV10-3 with TRBJ1-6; 7 bases map to TRBD1. CDR1 and CDR2 (germline): ENHRY, SYGVKD. J was trimmed by 5 bases and V by 5 bases; bases with no gene match: 3. The CDR3 sequence is 14 residues long. The CDR3 sequence is CAISLTGDNSPLHF. The CDR3 bases are TGTGCCATCAGTCTCACAGGGGATAATTCACCCCTCCACTTT.

The chain combines TRBV12-3 or TRBV12-4 with TRBJ2-7; 7 bases line up with TRBD1. The V and J ends lost 5 bases and 4 bases, in that order; junction bases with no gene match: 5. The CDR3 runs 13 residues. DNA for the CDR3: TGTGCCAGCAGTCAGGGACAGATTTACGAGCAGTACTTC. It encodes CASSQGQIYEQYF.

The V and J genes are TRBV9 and TRBJ1-4, with 7 bases lining up with TRBD1. Germline CDR1 and CDR2: SGDLS and YYNGEE. The V segment lost 4 bases and the J segment 5 bases; nucleotides outside the gene matches: 14. CDR3 length: 17 amino acids. As DNA, the CDR3 is TGTGCCAGCAGCTCCGAAAGGGGACAGCTTAAAAATGAAAAACTGTTTTTT. Protein product: CASSSERGQLKNEKLFF.

The table lists this clone with a few counts. This chain links TRBV7-2 with TRBJ2-2; D may be TRBD2 (7 bases). This CDR3 has 15 amino acids. CDR1 and CDR2 (germline): SGHTA, FQGNSA. Trimming pared 8 bases from V and 1 base from J, leaving 14 bases between. The CDR3 reads CASWGGQLNTGELFF. CDR3 DNA sequence: TGTGCCAGCTGGGGGGGGCAGCTGAACACCGGGGAGCTGTTTTTT.

This chain uses TRBV5-1 with TRBJ1-6, with D perhaps matching TRBD1 (6 bases). The CDR3 consists of 15 residues. The V and J ends lost 1 base and 12 bases respectively, with 17 bases between them. Germline values: CDR1 SGHRS, CDR2 YFSETQ. In DNA, the CDR3 is TGCGCCAGCAGCTTGCGGGACACATTCGGGGAACCCCTCCACTTT. It translates to CASSLRDTFGEPLHF.

Written as DNA, the CDR3 is TGTGCCAGCATCCTACAGGGCTGGGCTTTCTTT. As protein: CASILQGWAFF. The chain links TRBV6-5 to TRBJ1-1; possible D gene TRBD1, 6 bases. V was cut by 7 bases and J by 11 bases, with 14 bases left in between. Per the germline V gene, CDR1 is MNHEY and CDR2 is SVGAGI. The CDR3 sequence is 11 residues long.

The gene calls are TRBV18 and TRBJ2-7; TRBD1 matches at 7 bases. Germline CDR1 and CDR2: KGHSH and LQKENI. Germline trimming cut 6 bases from V and 2 bases from J; bases unmatched to any gene: 4. This CDR3 is built from 13 residues. In DNA, the CDR3 is TGTGCCAGCTCTCCCGGGACAGCCTACGAGCAGTACTTC. Its protein product is CASSPGTAYEQYF.

The chain is built from TRBV25-1 and TRBJ2-2, with unresolved D. The V and J ends lost 2 bases and 3 bases respectively, with 10 bases between them. CDR1 is MGHDK and CDR2 is SYGVNS in the germline V gene. The CDR3 totals 15 residues. As DNA, the CDR3 is TGTGCCAGCAGTGAACCCGGGTCTTACACCGGGGAGCTGTTTTTT. This codes for CASSEPGSYTGELFF.

The chain recombines TRBV30 with TRBJ1-2; 7 nucleotides line up with TRBD1. Germline V gene lookup returns CDR1 GTSNPN and CDR2 SVGIG (reference sequence). This CDR3 spans 13 amino acids. The CDR3 DNA reads TGTGCGGAACAAAACAGGGGTTTCCATGGCTACACCTTC. It codes for CAEQNRGFHGYTF.

The gene calls are TRBV6-5 and TRBJ1-1, with a weak D call TRBD1 (5 bases). V was clipped by 7 bases and J by 4 bases, with 10 bases between them. The CDR3 loop spans 12 amino acids. CDR1 is MNHEY and CDR2 is SVGAGI in the germline V gene. This CDR3 is CASTPGPTEAFF. The CDR3 nucleotides read TGTGCCAGCACCCCAGGGCCCACTGAAGCTTTCTTT.

The rearrangement uses TRBV19 and TRBJ2-2, with D possibly matching TRBD2 (5 bases). Germline V gene data show CDR1 as LNHDA and CDR2 as SQIVND (reference sequence). This CDR3 contains 14 residues. Trimming took off 4 bases at V and 8 bases at J, with 14 bases between the two ends. The CDR3: CASSKSAREGELFF. The CDR3 DNA is TGTGCCAGTAGTAAGAGCGCCCGGGAAGGGGAGCTGTTTTTT.

The chain combines TRBV7-9 with TRBJ1-4; 7 bases agree with TRBD1. The CDR3 has 14 residues. V lost 5 bases, J lost 5 bases, and 5 bases stayed unmatched. Germline lookup yields CDR1 SEHNR and CDR2 FQNEAQ (reference sequence). The CDR3 nucleotides are TGTGCCAGCAGCCCAGGACAGGACAATGAAAAACTGTTTTTT. Translated: CASSPGQDNEKLFF.

The chain employs TRBV12-3 or TRBV12-4 and TRBJ2-6; D gene ambiguous. With 9 bases removed from V and 2 bases from J, the gap between germline ends came to 8 bases. The length of the CDR3 is 13 residues. The CDR3 spells CASATAGANVLTF. The CDR3 nucleotides are TGTGCCAGTGCAACAGCTGGGGCCAACGTCCTGACTTTC.

The rearrangement links TRBV7-3 to TRBJ2-7; perhaps TRBD2 as D (6 bases). This CDR3 is 13 amino acids long. Germline V lookup: CDR1 SGHTA, CDR2 FQGTGA. Trimming cost V 2 bases and J 6 bases, with 11 bases left between them. The CDR3 is CASSLDGGSEQYF. The CDR3 DNA reads as TGTGCCAGCAGCTTAGACGGGGGTTCCGAGCAGTACTTC. Using reference TRBV7-3 and TRBJ2-7 for the parts outside the CDR3, the full variable domain is GAGVSQTPSNKVTEKGKYVELRCDPISGHTALYWYRQSLGQGPEFLIYFQGTGAADDSGLPNDRFFAVRPEGSVSTLKIQRTERGDSAVYLCASSLDGGSEQYFGPGTRLTVT.

This clone was detected only once. The chain recombines TRBV28 with TRBJ2-7; D is unresolved. There are 12 residues in the CDR3. Germline V gives CDR1 MDHEN, CDR2 SYDVKM. Trimming took 6 bases from V and 4 from J, leaving 10 bases between them. The CDR3 DNA follows: TGTGCCAGCAGACGCGGTGGGTACGAGCAGTACTTC. Translated: CASRRGGYEQYF.

The genes are TRBV29-1 and TRBJ1-1, with 8 bases identical to TRBD1. The germline gives CDR1 SQVTM, CDR2 ANQGSEA. Trimming cost V 7 bases and J 4 bases; bases outside gene matches: 5. CDR3 length: 12 amino acids. CDR3 amino acids: CSGLQGGTEAFF. CDR3 nucleotide sequence: TGCAGCGGTTTACAGGGGGGCACTGAAGCTTTCTTT.

The chain recombines TRBV9 with TRBJ2-5; 14 nucleotides match TRBD2. The germline V gene has CDR1 SGDLS and CDR2 YYNGEE. The V and J ends lost 2 bases and 4 bases, in that order; junction bases with no gene match: 1. The CDR3 extends over 15 amino acids. CDR3 nucleotide sequence: TGTGCCAGCAGCGTTGGGACTAGCGGGAGAGAGACCCAGTACTTC. Encoded protein: CASSVGTSGRETQYF.

V and J are TRBV5-1 and TRBJ2-7; 9 bases are shared with TRBD1. Trimming took 0 bases from V and 3 from J; bases not matched to a gene: 4. Germline V CDR1 and CDR2: SGHRS, YFSETQ. The length of the CDR3 is 15 residues. The CDR3 DNA is TGCGCCAGCAGCTTGGGTGGACAGGGGTACTACGAGCAGTACTTC. This codes for CASSLGGQGYYEQYF.

The chain is built from TRBV7-8 and TRBJ2-5, with TRBD1 matching over 10 bases. Trimming removed 3 bases from V and 5 bases from J; junction bases left unmatched: 6. The CDR3 length is 15 residues. Germline loops: CDR1 SGHVS, CDR2 FQNEAQ. CDR3: CASSLDRGIVETQYF. In DNA form, the CDR3 reads TGTGCCAGCAGCTTGGACAGGGGGATTGTGGAGACCCAGTACTTC.

The chain joins TRBV30 to TRBJ1-6; 7 nucleotides line up with TRBD1. V was clipped by 2 bases and J by 6 bases; unmatched bases: 4. The CDR3 runs to 14 residues. Germline lookup yields CDR1 GTSNPN and CDR2 SVGIG (reference sequence). DNA for the CDR3: TGTGCCTGGAGTCGGGACAGCCTTAATTCACCCCTCCACTTT. It specifies CAWSRDSLNSPLHF.

This clone is a singleton in its sample. The gene calls are TRBV5-4 and TRBJ1-2, with 9 nucleotides matching TRBD1. Germline lookup yields CDR1 SGHNT and CDR2 YYREEE (reference sequence). The ends lost 3 bases at V and 8 bases at J; junction bases unmatched: 8. The CDR3 has 14 amino acids. The CDR3 loop reads CASSSGTGKTGYTF. In DNA form, the CDR3 reads TGTGCCAGCAGCTCTGGGACAGGGAAAACAGGCTACACCTTC.

This CDR3 reads CASSSGLAGNTGELFF. The CDR3 bases are TGCGCCAGCAGCTCGGGACTAGCGGGGAACACCGGGGAGCTGTTTTTT. The chain employs TRBV5-1 and TRBJ2-2, with 12 positions matching TRBD2. The V and J ends lost 3 bases and 1 base, in that order; junction bases with no gene match: 1. This CDR3 has 16 residues. CDR1 is SGHRS, CDR2 YFSETQ, per germline.

V is TRBV5-1 and J is TRBJ2-3, with TRBD2 as a possible D gene (6 bases). Germline V gene data show CDR1 as SGHRS and CDR2 as YFSETQ. The CDR3 is 15 residues long. Deletions cut 4 bases from V and 7 bases from J, with 19 bases between. The CDR3 loop reads CASSDLRGDLNTQYF. DNA of the CDR3: TGCGCCAGCAGCGATTTGCGGGGAGACTTGAATACGCAGTATTTT.

This chain joins TRBV13 and TRBJ2-7, with TRBD2 identical over 8 bases. Germline lookup yields CDR1 PRHDT and CDR2 FYEKMQ (reference sequence). V was pared by 5 bases and J by 5 bases, with 5 bases of the junction left unmatched. This CDR3 is built from 13 residues. The CDR3 coding sequence is TGTGCCAGCAGCCCCGGGACTAGTCACGAGCAGTACTTC. As protein: CASSPGTSHEQYF.

This chain connects TRBV3-1 (or the pseudogene TRBV3-2) to TRBJ2-7, with no clear D. Deletions cut 0 bases from V and 6 bases from J, with 9 bases between. The CDR3 consists of 13 residues. Germline V gives CDR1 LGHDT, CDR2 YNNKEL (reference sequence). The CDR3 here is CASSQDYASEQYF. CDR3 in DNA: TGTGCCAGCAGCCAAGACTATGCGAGCGAGCAGTACTTC.

V is TRBV4-1 and J is TRBJ1-6, with TRBD1 matching 9 bases. V gave up 4 bases and J gave up 7 bases; unmatched junction bases: 2. This CDR3 is 14 amino acids long. From germline, CDR1 is MGHRA and CDR2 YSYEKL. CDR3 loop: CASSRGQGNSPLHF. CDR3 bases: TGCGCCAGCAGCCGGGGACAGGGAAATTCACCCCTCCACTTT.

A single count supports this clone. The chain joins TRBV10-3 to TRBJ1-1; weak D call: TRBD1 (5 bases). The CDR3 contains 14 residues. CDR1 and CDR2 from the germline V gene are ENHRY and SYGVKD. V was clipped by 0 bases and J by 4 bases, with 9 bases between them. CDR3 coding DNA: TGTGCCATCAGTGAGTCGGGGGGAATCACTGAAGCTTTCTTT. Residues: CAISESGGITEAFF.

The gene calls are TRBV5-4 and TRBJ1-2; 9 bases match TRBD1. The CDR3 runs to 17 residues. Trimming took 3 bases from V and 4 from J; bases not matched to a gene: 13. Germline CDR1 reads SGHNT; CDR2 reads YYREEE (reference sequence). CDR3 loop: CASSSGTGWGIGYGYTF. The CDR3 bases are TGTGCCAGCAGCTCAGGGACAGGGTGGGGAATAGGCTATGGCTACACCTTC.

The J gene is TRBJ2-2, the V gene TRBV5-3, with 10 positions matching TRBD1. TRBV5-3 is recorded as an ORF, its role being uncertain. V gave up 0 bases and J gave up 5 bases; unmatched junction bases: 10. The length of the CDR3 is 18 residues. The CDR3 region is CARSLARPGQGHTGELFF. DNA of the CDR3: TGTGCCAGAAGCTTGGCGCGGCCGGGACAGGGGCATACCGGGGAGCTGTTTTTT.